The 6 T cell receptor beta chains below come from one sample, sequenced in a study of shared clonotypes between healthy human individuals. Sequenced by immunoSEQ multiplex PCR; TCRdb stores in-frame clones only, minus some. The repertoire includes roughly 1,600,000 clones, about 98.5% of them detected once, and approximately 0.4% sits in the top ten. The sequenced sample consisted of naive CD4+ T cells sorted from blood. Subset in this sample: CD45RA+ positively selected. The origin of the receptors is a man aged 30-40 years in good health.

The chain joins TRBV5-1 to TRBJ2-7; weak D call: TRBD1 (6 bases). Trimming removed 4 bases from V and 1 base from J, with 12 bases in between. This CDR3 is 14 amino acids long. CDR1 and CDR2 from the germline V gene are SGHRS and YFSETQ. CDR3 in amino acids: CASSRTVTSYEQYF. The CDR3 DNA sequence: TGCGCCAGCAGCAGGACAGTGACTTCCTACGAGCAGTACTTC. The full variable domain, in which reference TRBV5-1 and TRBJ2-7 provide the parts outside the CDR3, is KAGVTQTPRYLIKTRGQQVTLSCSPISGHRSVSWYQQTPGQGLQFLFEYFSETQRNKGNFPGRFSGRQFSNSRSEMNVSTLELGDSALYLCASSRTVTSYEQYFGPGTRLTVT.

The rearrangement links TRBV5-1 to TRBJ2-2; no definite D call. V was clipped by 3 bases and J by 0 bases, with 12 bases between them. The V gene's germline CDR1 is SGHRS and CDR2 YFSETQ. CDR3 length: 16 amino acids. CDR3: CASSSTAIANTGELFF. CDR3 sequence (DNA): TGCGCCAGCAGCTCAACAGCGATAGCGAACACCGGGGAGCTGTTTTTT.

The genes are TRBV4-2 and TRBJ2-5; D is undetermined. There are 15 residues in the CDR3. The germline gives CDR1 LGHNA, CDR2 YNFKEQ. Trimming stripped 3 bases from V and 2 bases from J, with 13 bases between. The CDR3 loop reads CASSQDVLAQETQYF. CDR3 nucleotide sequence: TGTGCCAGCAGCCAGGATGTTTTGGCACAAGAGACCCAGTACTTC.

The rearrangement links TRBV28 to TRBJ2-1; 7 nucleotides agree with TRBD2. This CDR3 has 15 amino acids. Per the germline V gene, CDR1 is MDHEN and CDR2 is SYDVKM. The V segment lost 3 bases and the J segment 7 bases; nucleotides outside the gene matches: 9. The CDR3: CASSFSGEGLNEQFF. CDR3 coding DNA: TGTGCCAGCAGTTTTTCGGGGGAGGGCCTTAATGAGCAGTTCTTC.

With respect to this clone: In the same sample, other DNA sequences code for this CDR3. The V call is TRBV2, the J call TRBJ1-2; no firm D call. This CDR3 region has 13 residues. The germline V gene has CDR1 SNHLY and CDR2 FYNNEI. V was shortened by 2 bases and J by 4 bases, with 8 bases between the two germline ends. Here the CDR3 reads CASSESTAYGYTF. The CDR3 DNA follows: TGTGCCAGCAGTGAATCGACGGCCTATGGCTACACCTTC. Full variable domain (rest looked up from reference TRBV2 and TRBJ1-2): EPEVTQTPSHQVTQMGQEVILRCVPISNHLYFYWYRQILGQKVEFLVSFYNNEISEKSEIFDDQFSVERPDGSNFTLKIRSTKLEDSAMYFCASSESTAYGYTFGSGTRLTVV.

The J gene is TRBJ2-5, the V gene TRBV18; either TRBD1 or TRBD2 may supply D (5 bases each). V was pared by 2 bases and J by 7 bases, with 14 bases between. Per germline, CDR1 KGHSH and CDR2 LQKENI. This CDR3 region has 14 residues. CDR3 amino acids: CASSPAGTDGTQYF. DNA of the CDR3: TGTGCCAGCTCACCAGCCGGGACGGATGGGACCCAGTACTTC.